This T cell receptor (beta chain) was recovered during a study of tumor and adjacent non-tumor tissue in lung cancer. Study-wide results and caveats: Top 100 clones took a larger repertoire share in normal lung. Patients with more diverse tumor TCRs had worse survival.

The CDR3 runs to 19 residues. Germline CDR1 and CDR2: LGHNT and FRNRAP. Comments on this clonotype: The antigen remains unidentified. Germline and junction disagree at one end, which may indicate a read error.

No cell sorting was done before RNA was extracted from the tissue. This non-tumor lung sample came from over 3 cm beyond the tumor edge. TCRbeta libraries were built with three rounds of nested PCR, modified from ARM-PCR. MiXCR was run by TCRdb on the multiplex PCR reads, yielding one entry per CDR3 protein. The sample holds roughly 67,000 distinct CDR3 sequences, more than 65% seen once. The sample taken for sequencing was distant non-tumor lung tissue. The chain joins TRBV12-5 to TRBJ2-7, with 7 bases that match TRBD2. The receptor was isolated from a man in his sixties with non-small cell lung cancer. The CDR3 spells CASALVSSGFTTHPNEQYF. For the CDR3, the DNA is TGTGCTAGTGCTTTGGTGTCTAGCGGCTTTACCACCCACCCGAACGAGCAGTACTTC.